The entry below gives a single TCR beta chain sequence along with its context. What antigen it recognizes has not been identified. Qualities for individual bases were not recorded, and no much larger clone is one base off. The data stem from a study of control samples from healthy donors and cancer patients (dated by TCRdb to between 2020 and 2021). The library was made by the immunoSEQ multiplex PCR assay. The clones in this table, taken by TCRdb from immuneACCESS, are in-frame only. Not every clone is retained; where verified, under half of the shortfall comes from an unresolved V gene, and the cause of the rest is unknown. In this sample the table shows roughly 130,000 clones, over 85% of which occur a single time. Of the sample, 3.6% falls within the top ten clones. From the germline V gene (reference sequence), CDR1 is WNHNN and CDR2 is SYGVQD. The CDR3 holds 13 amino acids from the cysteine to the phenylalanine. The CDR3 DNA has 39 bases and is translated from base 1. V is clipped by 3 bases and J by 1 base, and the sequence between their germline boundaries is 6 bases long.

The chain joins TRBV10-1 to TRBJ1-1; the D gene is unclear. The material sequenced was blood. The receptor was derived from a man aged 25 to 45 in good health. The DNA sequence is TGCGCCAGCAGTGACCCAGGGAACACTGAAGCTTTCTTT. Translated, this is CASSDPGNTEAFF.